Below are 13 T cell receptor beta chains sequenced from a single sample in a study of T cells in Graves' hyperthyroidism and ophthalmopathy. Regions amplified from RNA transcripts were the TCR beta CDR3 regions. Using the HTBI primer set, a first-round RT-PCR was run on the TCR CDR3. TCRdb re-derived calls from the multiplex PCR reads in MiXCR, one entry per CDR3 protein. Among around 690,000 distinct CDR3 sequences listed, about 18% were seen once. The sample comprised blood. Every receptor here comes from a man aged 50-59 years with Graves' hyperthyroidism.

At least ten counts were recorded for this clonotype. The chain recombines TRBV24-1 with TRBJ2-2, with D uncertain. Trimming stripped 0 bases from V and 6 bases from J, with 13 bases between. Germline V lookup: CDR1 KGHDR, CDR2 SFDVKD. The CDR3 covers 16 residues. Written as DNA, the CDR3 is TGTGCCACCAGTGATTTGGCCTTTACTTCACCCGGGGAGCTGTTTTTT. It translates to CATSDLAFTSPGELFF.

This clonotype was seen many times. V usage is TRBV19 and J usage is TRBJ2-5; unclear D gene. With 6 bases removed from V and 7 bases from J, the gap between germline ends came to 9 bases. CDR3 length: 11 residues. Germline V gene sequence: CDR1 LNHDA, CDR2 SQIVND (reference sequence). The CDR3 loop reads CASSNLGTQYF. In DNA form, the CDR3 reads TGTGCCAGTAGCAATCTCGGGACCCAGTACTTC.

The table lists this clonotype with a few counts. The rearrangement joins TRBV6-1 to TRBJ2-3, with D tentatively TRBD2 (5 bases). The V end was cut by 3 bases, the J end by 5 bases, with 18 bases between. CDR3 size: 16 residues. The germline V gene encodes CDR1 MNHNS and CDR2 SASEGT. DNA of the CDR3: TGTGCCAGCAGTGATTCTTGGGGAGTTCGGGTAGATACGCAGTATTTT. Encoded protein: CASSDSWGVRVDTQYF.

This chain uses TRBV7-9 with TRBJ1-6, with 9 bases fitting TRBD1. The germline V gene encodes CDR1 SEHNR and CDR2 FQNEAQ (reference sequence). The V and J ends lost 5 bases and 8 bases, in that order; junction bases with no gene match: 7. This CDR3 comprises 15 residues. In DNA, the CDR3 is TGTGCCAGCAGCAGATTGGGACAGGGTCATTCACCCCTCCACTTT. It specifies CASSRLGQGHSPLHF.

A few counts support this clonotype. The chain employs TRBV29-1 and TRBJ1-4; D perhaps matches TRBD1 (5 bases). V lost 6 bases, J lost 4 bases, and 9 bases lay in between. This CDR3 is built from 12 residues. Looked up from germline, CDR1 is SQVTM and CDR2 is ANQGSEA. DNA of the CDR3: TGCAGCGTCAGACAGAATAATGAAAAACTGTTTTTT. This encodes CSVRQNNEKLFF.

Only a few counts were recorded for this clonotype. The V gene is TRBV19, the J gene TRBJ1-5, with a weak D call TRBD1 (6 bases). The CDR3 extends over 15 amino acids. V lost 1 base and J lost 7, with 14 bases in between. Germline CDR1 reads LNHDA; CDR2 reads SQIVND (reference sequence). The CDR3 bases are TGTGCCAGTAGTATAGTATCAGGGGTTGGGCAGCCCCAGCATTTT. Its translation is CASSIVSGVGQPQHF.

The table lists this clonotype with a few counts. The V and J genes are TRBV7-9 and TRBJ2-2; 9 bases are shared with TRBD1. Germline V gene sequence: CDR1 SEHNR, CDR2 FQNEAQ (reference sequence). V dropped 2 bases and J dropped 6; count of bases not matched to a gene: 4. The CDR3 is 15 residues long. The CDR3 protein is CASSLRDRDAGELFF. The CDR3 DNA reads as TGTGCCAGCAGCTTAAGGGACAGGGATGCCGGGGAGCTGTTTTTT.

This clonotype was counted at least ten times. This chain joins TRBV12-3 or TRBV12-4 and TRBJ2-1; 11 bases match TRBD1. The CDR3 is 15 residues long. J gave up 6 bases and V 5 bases, and 6 bases lay outside the gene matches. CDR3 sequence (DNA): TGTGCCAGCAGTCCGGGACAGGGGGTTGGCAATGAGCAGTTCTTC. Translation: CASSPGQGVGNEQFF.

This clonotype was counted many times. The chain links TRBV27 to TRBJ1-1; TRBD1 matches at 7 bases. Germline assignment: CDR1 MNHEY and CDR2 SMNVEV (reference sequence). Losses at the gene ends were 6 bases for V and 1 base for J; bases not matched to a gene: 5. This CDR3 spans 14 amino acids. This CDR3 reads CASRKQGSNTEAFF. In nucleotides, the CDR3 is TGTGCCAGCAGGAAACAGGGGTCGAACACTGAAGCTTTCTTT.

This clonotype was recorded many times. The chain joins TRBV6-2 or TRBV6-3 to TRBJ1-5; D gene unclear. The CDR3 loop spans 13 amino acids. The ends were cut back, 3 bases at V and 9 bases at J, with 12 bases in the middle. From germline, CDR1 is MNHEY and CDR2 SVGEGT. CDR3 loop: CASSYTSKRPQHF. The CDR3 DNA follows: TGTGCCAGCAGTTATACTTCCAAGAGGCCCCAGCATTTT.

The chain recombines TRBV28 with TRBJ2-1; D may correspond to TRBD1 or TRBD2 (5 bases each). The germline V gene encodes CDR1 MDHEN and CDR2 SYDVKM. The CDR3 contains 15 residues. The V end lost 6 bases, the J end lost 5 bases, and 17 bases lay between the germline ends. The CDR3 region is CASSLPGRQHNEQFF. CDR3 DNA sequence: TGTGCCAGCAGCCTCCCGGGACGGCAACACAATGAGCAGTTCTTC.

This clonotype was recorded at least ten times. The chain recombines TRBV19 with TRBJ1-1; 11 nucleotides line up with TRBD1. After removal of 5 bases from V and 3 bases from J, the junction contained 8 bases not matched to a gene. Germline loops: CDR1 LNHDA, CDR2 SQIVND (reference sequence). The CDR3 totals 16 residues. In nucleotides, the CDR3 is TGTGCCAGTAGTCTCGGACAGGGGGCGGTGTACACTGAAGCTTTCTTT. It is translated as CASSLGQGAVYTEAFF.

As for this clonotype: A clone one base away is much larger, so this may be a read error. The chain joins TRBV28 to TRBJ1-2; 8 nucleotides align to TRBD1. Germline V gene lookup returns CDR1 MDHEN and CDR2 SYDVKM. This CDR3 has 13 amino acids. The CDR3 DNA reads TGTGCCAGCAGAACTACAGGGGGGTATGGCCACACCTTC. This encodes CASRTTGGYGHTF.